These 19 T cell receptor beta chains were all obtained from the same sample, sequenced in a study of blood T cell repertoires in COVID-19. Using immunoSEQ multiplex PCR, the repertoire was profiled, and TCRdb retains in-frame clones only, with some absent. The table shows 300,000 or so clones, with around 86% occurring only once. Sequencing was carried out using peripheral blood. Receptor source: a man aged 50 to 60 with active or convalescent COVID-19.

The chain employs TRBV28 and TRBJ2-7, with D maybe TRBD2 (5 bases). Trimming removed 5 bases at V and 0 bases at J, with 14 bases between. The CDR3 length is 15 residues. Germline values: CDR1 MDHEN, CDR2 SYDVKM. CDR3 in DNA: TGTGCCAGCAGTCCCCCGGACTTGGGCTCCTACGAGCAGTACTTC. Translating it yields CASSPPDLGSYEQYF.

As for this clone: In the same sample, other DNA sequences code for this CDR3. V is TRBV6-5 and J is TRBJ1-6, with D unclear. The V gene lost 2 bases and the J gene lost 8 bases, with 7 bases spanning the gap. Germline CDR1 MNHEY, CDR2 SVGAGI. This CDR3 is built from 13 residues. CDR3 amino acids: CASSYSRDSPLHF. In DNA, the CDR3 is TGTGCCAGCAGTTACAGCCGGGATTCACCCCTCCACTTT.

The chain employs TRBV4-1 and TRBJ2-1; possible D gene TRBD2, 6 bases. The germline V and J ends were trimmed by 1 base and 1 base, with 17 bases remaining between them. The V gene's germline CDR1 is MGHRA and CDR2 YSYEKL. This CDR3 comprises 18 residues. The CDR3 bases are TGCGCCAGCAGCCAAGGGCCCCTTGGGCGGGGATCCTACAATGAGCAGTTCTTC. As protein: CASSQGPLGRGSYNEQFF.

The chain is built from TRBV28 and TRBJ1-3; 8 bases line up with TRBD1. In germline, CDR1 is MDHEN, CDR2 SYDVKM. The CDR3 is 12 amino acids. V was clipped by 9 bases and J by 6 bases; unmatched bases: 4. CDR3 in amino acids: CASRTGLNTIYF. In DNA, the CDR3 is TGTGCCAGTAGGACAGGGTTAAACACCATATATTTT.

The chain joins TRBV13 to TRBJ2-7, with TRBD2 as a possible D gene (7 bases). This CDR3 spans 15 amino acids. CDR1 is PRHDT and CDR2 is FYEKMQ in the germline V gene (reference sequence). Trimming removed 1 base from V and 5 bases from J, with 15 bases in between. The CDR3 DNA is TGTGCCAGCAGCTTAGTGGGGGGGCGGTTTGACGAGCAGTACTTC. This translates into CASSLVGGRFDEQYF.

The V call is TRBV19, the J call TRBJ2-2; TRBD2 matches 13 bases. The germline CDR1 and CDR2 sequences are LNHDA and SQIVND (reference sequence). The CDR3 loop spans 20 amino acids. Germline trimming cut 0 bases from V and 1 base from J; bases unmatched to any gene: 8. The CDR3 loop is CASSIDRGTSGEMNTGELFF. The CDR3, as DNA: TGTGCCAGTAGTATAGATCGGGGGACTAGCGGGGAGATGAACACCGGGGAGCTGTTTTTT. Filled out from reference TRBV19 and TRBJ2-2, the complete variable domain reads DGGITQSPKYLFRKEGQNVTLSCEQNLNHDAMYWYRQDPGQGLRLIYYSQIVNDFQKGDIAEGYSVSREKKESFPLTVTSAQKNPTAFYLCASSIDRGTSGEMNTGELFFGEGSRLTVL.

The rearrangement links TRBV10-3 to TRBJ2-1; 7 bases match TRBD2. The V and J ends lost 6 bases and 4 bases, in that order; junction bases with no gene match: 6. Germline V gene lookup returns CDR1 ENHRY and CDR2 SYGVKD. CDR3 length: 14 residues. The chain's CDR3 is CAISRLADYNEQFF. The CDR3 nucleotides read TGTGCCATCAGCCGACTAGCAGATTACAATGAGCAGTTCTTC.

This chain joins TRBV29-1 and TRBJ2-1; the match to TRBD2 covers 12 bases. J gave up 8 bases and V 6 bases, and 11 bases lay outside the gene matches. The CDR3 consists of 15 residues. Germline loops: CDR1 SQVTM, CDR2 ANQGSEA. This CDR3 is CSVRERLAGDHEQFF. The DNA of the CDR3 is TGCAGCGTCCGCGAAAGACTAGCGGGAGATCATGAGCAGTTCTTC.

J is TRBJ2-7 and V is TRBV24-1, with D perhaps matching TRBD1 (7 bases). Germline CDR1 KGHDR, CDR2 SFDVKD. Between the trimmed V and J ends, which lost 4 bases and 5 bases, there was a span of 11 bases. This CDR3 region has 13 residues. The CDR3 reads CATSDQGGHEQYF. DNA of the CDR3: TGTGCCACCAGTGACCAGGGGGGCCACGAGCAGTACTTC.

The chain recombines TRBV24-1 with TRBJ2-7; TRBD2 might be the D (6 bases). V gave up 9 bases and J gave up 0 bases, with 20 bases separating them. From germline, CDR1 is KGHDR and CDR2 SFDVKD. The CDR3 loop spans 16 amino acids. The CDR3 is CATSPGTPFSSYEQYF. CDR3 coding DNA: TGTGCCACCTCCCCCGGGACTCCTTTTAGCTCCTACGAGCAGTACTTC.

The V gene is TRBV29-1, the J gene TRBJ1-1; D uncertain. V lost 7 bases to trimming and J lost 5 bases, with 14 bases between them. The CDR3 totals 12 residues. The germline CDR1 and CDR2 sequences are SQVTM and ANQGSEA. CDR3 loop: CSASPRVTEAFF. The CDR3 bases are TGCAGCGCGTCACCCCGGGTAACTGAAGCTTTCTTT.

V and J are TRBV6-5 and TRBJ1-2, with 7 positions matching TRBD1. Germline-derived CDR1 and CDR2 are MNHEY and SVGAGI. This CDR3 comprises 12 residues. Trimming removed 9 bases from V and 6 bases from J; junction bases left unmatched: 7. CDR3 nucleotides: TGTGCCAGTAAGACAGGGTTTGATGGCTACACCTTC. It encodes CASKTGFDGYTF.

The rearrangement uses TRBV9 and TRBJ2-2, with a tentative D call TRBD2 (6 bases). The V gene's germline CDR1 is SGDLS and CDR2 YYNGEE. CDR3 length equals 16 residues. Trimming removed 0 bases from V and 7 bases from J, with 16 bases in between. CDR3 in amino acids: CASSVGSGWSGGELFF. For the CDR3, the DNA is TGTGCCAGCAGCGTAGGCAGCGGGTGGTCGGGCGGGGAGCTGTTTTTT.

The chain employs TRBV29-1 and TRBJ1-2; D uncertain. Germline V lookup: CDR1 SQVTM, CDR2 ANQGSEA. The CDR3 is 10 amino acids. The germline V and J ends were trimmed by 1 base and 7 bases, with 4 bases remaining between them. CDR3 nucleotides: TGCAGCGTTGAAGGGAGTGGCTACACCTTC. It codes for CSVEGSGYTF.

The V and J genes are TRBV28 and TRBJ1-6, with D maybe TRBD1 (5 bases). V shed 8 bases and J shed 4 bases, with 15 bases lying between them. The germline V gene encodes CDR1 MDHEN and CDR2 SYDVKM. This CDR3 comprises 15 residues. The CDR3 coding sequence is TGTGCCAGCGGGGGGAGTGAGGGGTATAATTCACCCCTCCACTTT. Translation: CASGGSEGYNSPLHF.

This sequence joins TRBV28 and TRBJ1-1, with D hard to call. In germline, CDR1 is MDHEN, CDR2 SYDVKM. The length of the CDR3 is 12 residues. The V end was cut by 8 bases, the J end by 3 bases, with 10 bases between. The chain's CDR3 is CASSVQHTEAFF. Written as DNA, the CDR3 is TGTGCCAGCTCAGTTCAACACACTGAAGCTTTCTTT. The entire variable domain, with the rest obtained from reference TRBV28 and TRBJ1-1, is as follows: DVKVTQSSRYLVKRTGEKVFLECVQDMDHENMFWYRQDPGLGLRLIYFSYDVKMKEKGDIPEGYSVSREKKERFSLILESASTNQTSMYLCASSVQHTEAFFGQGTRLTVV.

The chain couples TRBV5-5 to TRBJ1-5; maybe TRBD1 (6 bases). Germline CDR1 reads SGHKS; CDR2 reads YYEKEE (reference sequence). This CDR3 has 16 residues. V was cut by 4 bases and J by 6 bases, with 20 bases left in between. Here the CDR3 reads CASSLARGGAGQPQHF. The CDR3 nucleotides read TGTGCCAGCAGCCTGGCTCGTGGGGGGGCCGGTCAGCCCCAGCATTTT.

In this sample, this clone turned up a few times. The chain recombines TRBV28 with TRBJ1-5; 8 bases agree with TRBD1. CDR1 and CDR2 from the germline V gene are MDHEN and SYDVKM. CDR3 length equals 14 residues. The V gene end was trimmed by 6 bases and the J gene end by 1 base; junction bases not matched to a gene: 2. The chain's CDR3 is CASRRQGSNQPQHF. CDR3 DNA: TGTGCCAGCAGGAGACAGGGGAGCAATCAGCCCCAGCATTTT. The entire variable domain, with the rest obtained from reference TRBV28 and TRBJ1-5, is as follows: DVKVTQSSRYLVKRTGEKVFLECVQDMDHENMFWYRQDPGLGLRLIYFSYDVKMKEKGDIPEGYSVSREKKERFSLILESASTNQTSMYLCASRRQGSNQPQHFGDGTRLSIL.

The J gene is TRBJ2-3, the V gene TRBV9, with D possibly being TRBD2 (7 bases). V gave up 4 bases and J gave up 6 bases, with 18 bases separating them. The CDR3 consists of 15 residues. Per germline, CDR1 SGDLS and CDR2 YYNGEE. The CDR3 reads CASSTSPGGRDTQYF. The CDR3, as DNA: TGTGCCAGCAGCACTAGCCCGGGGGGCCGGGATACGCAGTATTTT.